Listed below are T cell receptor beta chains from one sample, sequenced in a study of T cell responses to AZD1222 COVID-19 vaccine. Produced via immunoSEQ multiplex PCR; TCRdb's table is partial and in-frame only. There are around 100,000 clones in the sample; about 86% occur only once, and approximately 3.3% lies in the top ten. Source: peripheral blood, taken on day 0 of AZD1222 vaccination. The receptors originated from an adult in good health. Both conserved end residues are trimmed from each CDR3. Fields, in order: J gene, V gene, CDR3 protein.

TRBJ2-7,TRBV27,ASSLSGWYEQY
TRBJ2-7,TRBV5-1,ASSLASLESIF
TRBJ2-1,TRBV4-3,ASSQGFRRGGHREQF
TRBJ2-7,TRBV18,ASSPGRDHEQY
TRBJ1-5,TRBV18,ASSPALDQPQH
TRBJ1-1,TRBV10-3,AIRPQGRNTEAF
TRBJ2-7,TRBV11-2,ASSSRQGTSYEQY
TRBJ1-4,TRBV4-1,ASNRPGATNEKLF
TRBJ2-3,TRBV4-3,ASSRGTGGPDTQY
TRBJ1-5,TRBV15,ATSRLDVLPQH
TRBJ2-5,TRBV7-9,ASSLGARGPETQY
TRBJ2-2,TRBV13,ASSADRGPTGELF
TRBJ1-1,TRBV28,ASGSTANTEAF
TRBJ1-2,TRBV6-5,ASSYKPEGYGYT
TRBJ1-1,TRBV5-1,ASSRQTGNTEAF
TRBJ1-4,TRBV7-9,ASSRLGDEKLF
TRBJ1-2,TRBV5-1,ASSLLGNYGYT
TRBJ2-3,TRBV5-1,ASSLDRVSTDTQY
TRBJ2-1,TRBV13,ASSLEGRRGSPF
TRBJ1-1,TRBV7-2,ASSTQGQGIEAF
TRBJ2-2,TRBV5-5,ASRRASGGRTGELF
TRBJ1-1,TRBV14,ASSQGVGTEAF
TRBJ1-4,TRBV29-1,SVFGLDGEKLF
TRBJ1-5,TRBV7-9,ASSGDNQPQH
TRBJ2-7,TRBV20-1,SAPRLDEQY
TRBJ1-2,TRBV6-5,ASLNHGYT
TRBJ1-2,TRBV7-8,ASSLGTDYGYT
TRBJ1-6,TRBV6-2/TRBV6-3,ASSTDRPNSPLH
TRBJ1-4,TRBV19,ASSIEAGRTREKLF
TRBJ1-6,TRBV6-2/TRBV6-3,ASNPGGTGNSPLH
TRBJ2-2,TRBV28,ASSPAVRGTGELF
TRBJ1-5,TRBV28,ASSFHLGNSNQPQH
TRBJ1-3,TRBV27,ASSPRGGSGNTIY
TRBJ2-1,TRBV6-5,ASRRLAAYNEQF
TRBJ2-3,TRBV7-9,ASSLVPAGAGDTQY
TRBJ1-6,TRBV7-2,ASSFQGTGVSPLH
TRBJ2-5,TRBV6-1,ASSEIWSRGETQY
TRBJ2-6,TRBV7-2,ASCPGTGVPGANVLT
TRBJ1-4,TRBV3-1/TRBV3-2,ASSQETGMGEKLF
TRBJ1-4,TRBV27,ASSTYRDRGTLGEKLF
TRBJ1-3,TRBV4-2,ASSQDWTVNSGNTIY
TRBJ1-2,TRBV11-2,ASSLAGGYGYT
TRBJ1-2,TRBV3-1/TRBV3-2,ASSRGQGEGYGYT
TRBJ1-4,TRBV3-1/TRBV3-2,ASSQAGGNEKLF
TRBJ1-1,TRBV19,ASSMKGDTEAF
TRBJ2-7,TRBV2,ASSEGLAGEQY
TRBJ2-3,TRBV6-1,ASSEAHRGLGTDTQY
TRBJ2-1,TRBV7-9,ASSLPLAGGNNEQF
TRBJ1-5,TRBV18,ASSRGEDQPQH
TRBJ1-4,TRBV6-2/TRBV6-3,ASSTGATNEKLF
TRBJ1-3,TRBV30,AWSVQAGNTIY
TRBJ1-4,TRBV7-9,ASSQDTGDNEKLF